This T cell receptor beta chain emerged from a study of blood T cell repertoires in COVID-19. Source study methods: Estimation of nucleated cell counts was performed using reference gene primer amplification. Measured with immunoSEQ multiplex PCR; TCRdb has only the in-frame clones, and not every one. V and J calls and clone size are given by that table; D and trimming were obtained from the DNA. The table records 240,000 or so clones, about 90% of them present only once. The V end lost 5 bases, the J end lost 4 bases, and 14 bases lay between the germline ends. Germline-derived CDR1 and CDR2 are SEHNR and FQNEAQ (reference sequence). This CDR3 is 15 amino acids long.

This receptor was obtained from a man in his 60s who had recovered from COVID-19. Sequencing was carried out using peripheral blood. The chain couples TRBV7-9 to TRBJ2-2; D might be TRBD2 (5 bases). The CDR3 bases are TGTGCCAGCAGCCCTCAGCGGAGCCGCACCGGGGAGCTGTTTTTT. The encoded protein is CASSPQRSRTGELFF.